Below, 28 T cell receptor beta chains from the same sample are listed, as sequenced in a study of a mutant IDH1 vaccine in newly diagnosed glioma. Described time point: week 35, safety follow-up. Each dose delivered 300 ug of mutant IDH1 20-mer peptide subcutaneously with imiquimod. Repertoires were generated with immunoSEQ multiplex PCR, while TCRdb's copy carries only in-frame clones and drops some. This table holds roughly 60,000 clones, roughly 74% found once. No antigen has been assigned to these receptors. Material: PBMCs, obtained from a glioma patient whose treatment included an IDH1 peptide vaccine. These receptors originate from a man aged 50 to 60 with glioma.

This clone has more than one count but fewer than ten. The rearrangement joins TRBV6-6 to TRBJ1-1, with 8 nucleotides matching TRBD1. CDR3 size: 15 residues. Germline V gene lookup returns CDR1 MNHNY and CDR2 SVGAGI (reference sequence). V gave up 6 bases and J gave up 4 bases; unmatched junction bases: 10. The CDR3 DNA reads TGTGCCAGCAGGCCACAGGGGGTCGGGAGCACTGAAGCTTTCTTT. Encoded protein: CASRPQGVGSTEAFF.

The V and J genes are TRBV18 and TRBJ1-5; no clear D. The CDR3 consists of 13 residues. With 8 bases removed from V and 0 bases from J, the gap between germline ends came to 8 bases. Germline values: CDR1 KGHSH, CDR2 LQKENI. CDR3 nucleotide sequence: TGTGCCAGCACGCCAGGTAGCAATCAGCCCCAGCATTTT. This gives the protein CASTPGSNQPQHF.

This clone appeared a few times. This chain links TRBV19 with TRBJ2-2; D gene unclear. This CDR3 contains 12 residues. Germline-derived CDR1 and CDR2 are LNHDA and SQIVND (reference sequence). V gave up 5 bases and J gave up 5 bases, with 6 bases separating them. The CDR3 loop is CASSLWTGELFF. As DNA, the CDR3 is TGTGCCAGTAGTCTGTGGACCGGGGAGCTGTTTTTT.

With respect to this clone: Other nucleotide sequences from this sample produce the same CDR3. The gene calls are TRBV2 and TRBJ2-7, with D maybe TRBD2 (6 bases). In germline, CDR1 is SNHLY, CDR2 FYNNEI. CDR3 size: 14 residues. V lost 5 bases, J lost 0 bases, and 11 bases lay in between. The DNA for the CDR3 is TGTGCCAGCAGTTCCGGGAGCCTCTCCTACGAGCAGTACTTC. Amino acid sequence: CASSSGSLSYEQYF.

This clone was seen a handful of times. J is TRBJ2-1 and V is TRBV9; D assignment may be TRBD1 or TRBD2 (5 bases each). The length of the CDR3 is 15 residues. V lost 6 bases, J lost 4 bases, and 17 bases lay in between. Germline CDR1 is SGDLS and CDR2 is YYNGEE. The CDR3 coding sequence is TGTGCCAGCACCCAGACCGGGGCCAGTTACAATGAGCAGTTCTTC. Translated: CASTQTGASYNEQFF.

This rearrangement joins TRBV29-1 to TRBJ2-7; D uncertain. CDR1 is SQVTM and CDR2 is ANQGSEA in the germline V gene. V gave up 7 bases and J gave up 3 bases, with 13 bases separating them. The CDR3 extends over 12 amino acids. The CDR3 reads CSAPAENYEQYF. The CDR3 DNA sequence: TGCAGCGCCCCCGCGGAGAACTACGAGCAGTACTTC.

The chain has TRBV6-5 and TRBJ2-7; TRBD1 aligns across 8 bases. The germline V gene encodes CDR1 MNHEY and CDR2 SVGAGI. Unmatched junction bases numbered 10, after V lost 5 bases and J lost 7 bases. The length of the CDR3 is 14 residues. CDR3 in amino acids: CASSEGQGGEEQYF. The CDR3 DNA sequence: TGTGCCAGCAGTGAAGGACAGGGAGGAGAGGAGCAGTACTTC.

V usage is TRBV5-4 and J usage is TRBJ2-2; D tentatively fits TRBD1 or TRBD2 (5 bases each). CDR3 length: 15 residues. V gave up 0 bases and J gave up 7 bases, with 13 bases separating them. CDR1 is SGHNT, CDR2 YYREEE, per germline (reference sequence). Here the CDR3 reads CASSLESGTGGELFF. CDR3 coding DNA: TGTGCCAGCAGCTTGGAATCCGGGACCGGCGGGGAGCTGTTTTTT.

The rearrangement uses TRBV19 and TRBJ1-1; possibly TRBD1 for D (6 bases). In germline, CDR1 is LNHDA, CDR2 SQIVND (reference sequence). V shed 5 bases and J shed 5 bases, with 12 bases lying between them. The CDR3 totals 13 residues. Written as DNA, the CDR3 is TGTGCCAGTAGTGTTTTACAGGGAACTGAAGCTTTCTTT. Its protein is CASSVLQGTEAFF. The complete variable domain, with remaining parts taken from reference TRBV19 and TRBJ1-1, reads DGGITQSPKYLFRKEGQNVTLSCEQNLNHDAMYWYRQDPGQGLRLIYYSQIVNDFQKGDIAEGYSVSREKKESFPLTVTSAQKNPTAFYLCASSVLQGTEAFFGQGTRLTVV.

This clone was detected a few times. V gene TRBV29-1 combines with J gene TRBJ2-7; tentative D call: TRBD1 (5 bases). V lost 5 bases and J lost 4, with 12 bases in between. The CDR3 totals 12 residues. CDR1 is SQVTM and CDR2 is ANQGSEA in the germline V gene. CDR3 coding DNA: TGCAGCGTTCAGGGTCCCGTATACGAGCAGTACTTC. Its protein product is CSVQGPVYEQYF.

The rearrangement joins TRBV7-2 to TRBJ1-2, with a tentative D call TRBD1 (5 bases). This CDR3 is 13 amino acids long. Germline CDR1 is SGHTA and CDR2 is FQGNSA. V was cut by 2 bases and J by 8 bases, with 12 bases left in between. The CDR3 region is CASSLQGSLGYTF. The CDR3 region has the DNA TGTGCCAGCAGCTTACAGGGTAGTCTAGGCTACACCTTC.

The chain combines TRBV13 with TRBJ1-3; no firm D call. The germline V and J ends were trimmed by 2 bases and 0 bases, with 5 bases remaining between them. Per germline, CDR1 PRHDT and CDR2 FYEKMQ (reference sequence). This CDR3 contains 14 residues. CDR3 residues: CASSLKFSGNTIYF. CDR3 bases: TGTGCCAGCAGCTTAAAATTCTCTGGAAACACCATATATTTT.

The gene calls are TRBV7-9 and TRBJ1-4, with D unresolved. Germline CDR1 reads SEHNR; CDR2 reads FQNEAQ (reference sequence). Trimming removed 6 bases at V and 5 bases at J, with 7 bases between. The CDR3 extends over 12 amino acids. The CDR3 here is CASSPPNEKLFF. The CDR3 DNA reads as TGTGCCAGCAGTCCCCCCAATGAAAAACTGTTTTTT.

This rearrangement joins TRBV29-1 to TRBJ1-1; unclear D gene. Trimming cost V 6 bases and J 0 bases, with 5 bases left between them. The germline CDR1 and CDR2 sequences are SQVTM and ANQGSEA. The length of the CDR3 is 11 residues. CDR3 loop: CSVVMNTEAFF. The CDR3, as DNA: TGCAGCGTGGTGATGAACACTGAAGCTTTCTTT.

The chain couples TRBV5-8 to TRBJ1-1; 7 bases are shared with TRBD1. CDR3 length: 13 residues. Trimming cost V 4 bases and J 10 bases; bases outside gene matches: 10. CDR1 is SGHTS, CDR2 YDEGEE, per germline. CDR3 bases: TGTGCCAGCAGCCGCGACAGGGTCAGTGCAGCTTTCTTT. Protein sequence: CASSRDRVSAAFF. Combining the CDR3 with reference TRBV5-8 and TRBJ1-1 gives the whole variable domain EAGVTQSPTHLIKTRGQQATLRCSPISGHTSVYWYQQALGLGLQFLLWYDEGEERNRGNFPPRFSGRQFPNYSSELNVNALELEDSALYLCASSRDRVSAAFFGQGTRLTVV.

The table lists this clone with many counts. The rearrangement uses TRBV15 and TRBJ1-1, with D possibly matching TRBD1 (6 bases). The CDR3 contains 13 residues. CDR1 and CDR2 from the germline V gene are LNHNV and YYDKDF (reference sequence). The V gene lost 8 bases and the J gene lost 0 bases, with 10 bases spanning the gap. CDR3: CATAGQMNTEAFF. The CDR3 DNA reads TGTGCCACCGCCGGACAGATGAACACTGAAGCTTTCTTT.

The CDR3 DNA is TGTGCCAGCAGCCCCACTGGGGGTGGGTACGAGCAGTACTTC. It codes for CASSPTGGGYEQYF. V and J are TRBV7-2 and TRBJ2-7, with D perhaps given as TRBD1 or TRBD2 (5 bases each). Germline V lookup: CDR1 SGHTA, CDR2 FQGNSA. Trimming pared 5 bases from V and 4 bases from J, leaving 15 bases between. The CDR3 spans 14 residues.

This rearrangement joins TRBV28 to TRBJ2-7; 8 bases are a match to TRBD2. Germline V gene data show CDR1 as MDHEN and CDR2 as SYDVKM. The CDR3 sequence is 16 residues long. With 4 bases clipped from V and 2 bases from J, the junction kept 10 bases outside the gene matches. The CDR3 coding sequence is TGTGCCAGCAGTTCCCCCGGGGGGGGTCCGACCTACGAGCAGTACTTC. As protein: CASSSPGGGPTYEQYF.

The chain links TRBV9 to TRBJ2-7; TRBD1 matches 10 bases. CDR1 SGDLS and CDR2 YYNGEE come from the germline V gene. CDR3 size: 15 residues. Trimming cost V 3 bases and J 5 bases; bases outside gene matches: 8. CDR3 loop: CASSARQGAPHEQYF. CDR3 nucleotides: TGTGCCAGCAGCGCCCGACAGGGGGCACCCCACGAGCAGTACTTC.

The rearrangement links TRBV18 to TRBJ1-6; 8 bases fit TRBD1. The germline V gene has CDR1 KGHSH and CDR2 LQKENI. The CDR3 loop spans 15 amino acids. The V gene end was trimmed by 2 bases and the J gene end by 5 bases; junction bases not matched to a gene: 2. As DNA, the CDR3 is TGTGCCAGCTCACCAGCGGACAGGGATAATTCACCCCTCCACTTT. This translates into CASSPADRDNSPLHF.

CDR3 DNA: TGTGCCAGCAAAGGGACACGGACTAATGAAAAACTGTTTTTT. Translating it yields CASKGTRTNEKLFF. The chain links TRBV2 to TRBJ1-4, with D perhaps matching TRBD1 (6 bases). This CDR3 contains 14 residues. Trimming took off 7 bases at V and 2 bases at J, with 11 bases between the two ends. Germline V gives CDR1 SNHLY, CDR2 FYNNEI.

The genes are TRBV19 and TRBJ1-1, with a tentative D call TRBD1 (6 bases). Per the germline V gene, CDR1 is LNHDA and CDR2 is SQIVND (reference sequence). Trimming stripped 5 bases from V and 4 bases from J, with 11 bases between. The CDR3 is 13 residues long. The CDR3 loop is CASSAEGGTEAFF. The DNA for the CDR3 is TGTGCCAGTAGTGCGGAAGGGGGCACTGAAGCTTTCTTT.

CDR3 loop: CASSSSGYEQYF. For the CDR3, the DNA is TGTGCCAGCAGTTCTAGCGGCTACGAGCAGTACTTC. The rearrangement links TRBV6-5 to TRBJ2-7, with 7 positions matching TRBD2. This CDR3 has 12 amino acids. Germline CDR1 is MNHEY and CDR2 is SVGAGI. V lost 4 bases and J lost 3; bases outside the gene matches: 0.

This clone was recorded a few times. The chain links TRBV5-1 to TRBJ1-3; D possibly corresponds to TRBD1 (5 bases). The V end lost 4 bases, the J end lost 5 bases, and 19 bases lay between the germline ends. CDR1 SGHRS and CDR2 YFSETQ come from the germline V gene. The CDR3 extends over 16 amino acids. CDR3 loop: CASSATAAGRRNTIYF. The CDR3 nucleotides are TGCGCCAGCAGCGCTACTGCGGCAGGGCGCAGAAACACCATATATTTT.

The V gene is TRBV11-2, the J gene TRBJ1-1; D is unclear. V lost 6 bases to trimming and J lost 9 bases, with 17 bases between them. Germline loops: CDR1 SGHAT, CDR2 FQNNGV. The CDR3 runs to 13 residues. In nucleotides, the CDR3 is TGTGCCAGCAGGACCCGGGAGCATCTACAAGCTTTCTTT. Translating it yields CASRTREHLQAFF.

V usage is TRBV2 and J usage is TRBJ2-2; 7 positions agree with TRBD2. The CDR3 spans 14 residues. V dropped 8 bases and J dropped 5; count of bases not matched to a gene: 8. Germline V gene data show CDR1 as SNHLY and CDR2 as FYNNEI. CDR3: CASGELAQTGELFF. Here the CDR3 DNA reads TGTGCCAGCGGAGAACTAGCGCAAACCGGGGAGCTGTTTTTT.

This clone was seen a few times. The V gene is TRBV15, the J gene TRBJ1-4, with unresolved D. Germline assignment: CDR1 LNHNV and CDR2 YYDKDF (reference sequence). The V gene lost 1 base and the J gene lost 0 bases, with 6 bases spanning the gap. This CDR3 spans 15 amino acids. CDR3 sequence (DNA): TGTGCCACCAGCAGAGGCTTTCCAACTAATGAAAAACTGTTTTTT. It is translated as CATSRGFPTNEKLFF.

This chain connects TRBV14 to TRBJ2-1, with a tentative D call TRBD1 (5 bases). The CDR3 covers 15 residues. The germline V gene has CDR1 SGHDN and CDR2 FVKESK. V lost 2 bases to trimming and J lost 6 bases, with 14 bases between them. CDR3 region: CASSQRSVGANEQFF. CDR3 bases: TGTGCCAGCAGCCAAAGGAGTGTAGGGGCCAATGAGCAGTTCTTC.